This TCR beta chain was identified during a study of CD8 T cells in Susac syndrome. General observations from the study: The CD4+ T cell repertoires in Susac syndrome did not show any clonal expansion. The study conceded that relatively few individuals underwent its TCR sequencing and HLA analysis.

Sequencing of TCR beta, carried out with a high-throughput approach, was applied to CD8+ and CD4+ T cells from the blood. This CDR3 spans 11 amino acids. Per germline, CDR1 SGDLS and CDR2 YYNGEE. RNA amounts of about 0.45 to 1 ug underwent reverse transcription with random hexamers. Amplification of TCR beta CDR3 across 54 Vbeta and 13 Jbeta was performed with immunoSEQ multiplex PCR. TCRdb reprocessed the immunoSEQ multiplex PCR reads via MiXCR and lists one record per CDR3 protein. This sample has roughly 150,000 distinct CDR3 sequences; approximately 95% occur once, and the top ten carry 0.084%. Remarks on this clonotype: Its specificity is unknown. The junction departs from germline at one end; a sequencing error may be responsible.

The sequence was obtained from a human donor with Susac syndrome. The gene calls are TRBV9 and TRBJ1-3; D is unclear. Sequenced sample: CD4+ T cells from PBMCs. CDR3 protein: CASSGTDPPVF. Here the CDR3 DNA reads TGTGCCAGCAGCGGGACGGACCCACCGGTATTT.